This T cell receptor (beta chain) was recovered during a study of regulatory T cells in long-lasting Graves disease (dated by TCRdb to the early 2020s). General notes on the study: Newly diagnosed Graves' disease patients had taken antithyroid drugs for less than 3 months. Patients with persistent Graves' disease were compared with patients with newly diagnosed Graves' disease using TCR sequencing and RNA sequencing of peripheral blood. The study took place in China and was registered as a clinical trial. A total of some 35 samples underwent TCR sequencing, from around 13 patients with persistent Graves' disease and about 20 patients with newly diagnosed Graves' disease.

The time point label, as the study defines it: newly diagnosed GD, antithyroid drugs for less than 3 months. For both TCR sequencing and RNA sequencing, RNA was extracted from PBMCs in TRIzol. The diagnosis of Graves' disease was made according to American Thyroid Association guidelines. Recruitment of patients was carried out at an endocrinology department in Xi'an, China. From each patient, 7.5 to 10 milliliters of peripheral blood was collected into an EDTA anticoagulant tube. PBMCs were isolated by Ficoll Paque Plus density gradient separation without further T cell sorting. An Agilent 2100 Bioanalyzer and agarose gel were used to check RNA quality, while a NanoDrop 2000 measured RNA concentration. The table lists this clonotype with many counts. The target of this receptor is not known. No base quality information exists; no much larger clone differs at one position. The CDR3 contains 14 residues, cysteine and phenylalanine counted. CDR3 DNA is the only sequence kept; it has 42 bases, read in frame from the first base. As encoded in the germline V gene (reference sequence), CDR1 is DFQATT while CDR2 is SNEGSKA. Clipping removes 3 bases from V and 16 bases from J, with 17 as the unmatched junction base count.

The library was made by multiplex PCR. Sequencing was performed on an Illumina HiSeq 4000. iRepertoire HTBI primers and Arm-PCR amplification of CDR3 regions were used to construct TCR beta libraries. Before sequencing, the PCR products went through gel purification. In the paper's pipeline: Gene usage analysis of CDR3 amino acid clonotypes used the approximately 62 TRBV and more than 13 TRBJ segments found across samples. COPE and FqMerger were used to merge filtered high-quality paired reads into contigs. BLAST was used to align contigs to the IMGT TRBV, TRBD and TRBJ reference genes, and CDR3 was defined following IMGT. Any clonotype with a frequency above 0.1% was counted as a highly expanded clone. Repertoire diversity was measured by Shannon entropy, and V-J evenness by the Gini coefficient. Clonotypes shared by more than one individual were considered public. TCRdb itself trimmed the public reads at Q25 with fastp, ran MiXCR and retained productive beta chains. CDR3 protein sequences are deduplicated, and each keeps its most common genes and DNA. These V and J calls are TCRdb output, not the study's own analysis. The sample table shows 400,000 to 550,000 distinct CDR3 sequences, and 15% to 20% are seen once. The ten top clones hold approximately 11% of the sample.

The paper as a whole reports these results and caveats: Sequencing and analysis were restricted to the TCR beta chain. As a limitation, the authors acknowledged that the small sample size may reduce accuracy. Compared with newly diagnosed patients, patients with persistent Graves' disease had lower TCR Shannon entropy and fewer highly expanded clones, which suggests clonal expansion. Patients with persistent disease shared more public clonotypes (about 2,700) than newly diagnosed patients did (966). Persistent disease showed preferential use of TRBV28, TRBJ1-2 and TRBJ2-5, whereas newly diagnosed disease favored TRBV20-1 and TRBJ2-1. Peripheral blood alone was examined, since thyroid tissue, which constituted the primary lesion, could not be accessed.

These data also formed part of another study, on T cells in Graves' hyperthyroidism and ophthalmopathy. As that second study puts it: Stable Graves' hyperthyroidism was defined as no progression to ophthalmopathy during 18 months of follow-up. The hyperthyroidism patients were between 18 and 65 years old and newly diagnosed, with a disease duration of less than 2 months. Exclusion was applied to patients with uncontrolled infections, other autoimmune diseases, pregnancy or lactation. Diagnoses relied on clinical symptoms, serum thyroxine and TRAb, thyroid ultrasound and orbital computed tomography. The TCR CDR3 was subjected to a first round of RT-PCR using the HTBI primer set and the Qiagen OneStep RT-PCR kit. Most expanded thyroid clonotypes (frequency above 0.001) were also detected in blood, a finding suggesting that blood repertoires may reflect thyroid immune responses. In cross-validation, a model built on a 13 V-J signature told ophthalmopathy apart from stable hyperthyroidism with 87.88% sensitivity and about 81% specificity, and in testing the same model reached 80%/75%. During validation, the model predicted progression to ophthalmopathy a median of roughly 7.1 months ahead of onset, with more than 60% sensitivity and almost 75% specificity. To identify TCR V-J signatures that set the groups apart, the researchers used a discovery cohort of more than 95 patients, made up of roughly 45 with Graves' ophthalmopathy and some 55 with stable Graves' hyperthyroidism. Prospective prediction of ophthalmopathy was tested in an independent validation cohort consisting of 18 to 20 hyperthyroidism patients and about 17 patients who later progressed to ophthalmopathy. The 95 to 100 discovery patients were randomly split 7:3 into training and test sets. In several Graves' hyperthyroidism patients, the study also compared T-cell repertoires from thyroid tissue with T-cell repertoires from blood. After sampling, hyperthyroidism patients received methimazole starting at 30 mg daily, and ophthalmopathy patients received high-dose intravenous methylprednisolone. A second multiplex PCR round built the libraries, followed by size selection and purification. Paired-end sequencing of the libraries was performed with 100 bp reads on an Illumina HiSeq2000. SOAPnuke was used to process the raw data, throwing out any read that contained adapters or uncalled bases, had a mean Phred below 15, or lacked an exact constant-primer or identifier match. COPE v1.2.5 was used to merge high-quality paired reads, and clonotypes were defined as unique nucleotide sequences. Clonotypes were aligned to IMGT TRBV, TRBD and TRBJ reference segments using MiTCR v1.1. The analysis included only V-J combinations with a frequency above 0.0001, which together covered more than 99% of the repertoires. A TCS score was defined as the ratio between F50 (clonal expansion) and ExV (chaos), using BLOSUM62-based TCRdist between CDR3 peptides within each V-J. Welch's t-statistics and random forest reduced approximately 520 V-J features to 13, which were used in a naive Bayes classifier (R e1071). Sample size was not statistically predetermined, and investigators were not blinded to group allocation. TCR Vbeta CDR3 sequencing of 130 to 150 peripheral blood samples (43 ophthalmopathy, 75 hyperthyroidism and some 17 progressor patients) is reported in the paper.

The sequenced sample was peripheral blood mononuclear cells (PBMCs), obtained at new diagnosis, from a patient treated with antithyroid drugs. The chain couples TRBV20-1 to TRBJ2-1; TRBD2 agrees with 8 junctional bases. The TCR comes from a woman aged 25 to 39 with Graves disease. Donor details come from another sample of the same person, matched by shared clones. CDR3 protein: CSASDNTGTSSPFF. The DNA is TGCAGTGCTAGCGATAACACCGGGACTAGTTCCCCTTTCTTC.